These T cell receptor beta chains were read from a single sample in a study of T cells in Graves' hyperthyroidism and ophthalmopathy. TCRdb re-called the multiplex PCR reads through MiXCR, storing one row per CDR3 protein. The sample shows fewer than 650,000 distinct CDR3 sequences, roughly 14% of them seen only once. Material for sequencing was blood. The origin of the receptors is a woman aged 25 to 39 with Graves' hyperthyroidism that later progressed to Graves' ophthalmopathy. Each CDR3 is given with its conserved first and last residue. Each record gives: CDR3 length, J gene, D gene, V gene, clone size, CDR3 protein, CDR3 DNA. The D gene is left open where the match is weak. Not all rows give a size; the values are once, few, many and, for expanded clones, a class.

length: 10
J: TRBJ1-2
D: -
V: TRBV18
size: -
CDR3: CASSGDGYTF
DNA: TGTGCCAGCTCAGGGGATGGCTACACCTTC

length: 13
J: TRBJ1-5
D: -
V: TRBV12-3/TRBV12-4
size: many
CDR3: CASSFLQEQPQHF
DNA: TGTGCCAGCAGTTTTCTCCAGGAGCAGCCCCAGCATTTT

length: 14
J: TRBJ1-1
D: TRBD1
V: TRBV6-1
size: few
CDR3: CASGQGALNTEAFF
DNA: TGTGCCAGTGGACAGGGGGCTTTGAACACTGAAGCTTTCTTT

length: 13
J: TRBJ2-5
D: TRBD1
V: TRBV3-1
size: many
CDR3: CASSHEQGETQYF
DNA: TGTGCCAGCAGCCATGAACAGGGGGAGACCCAGTACTTC

length: 17
J: TRBJ1-1
D: TRBD1
V: TRBV11-3
size: -
CDR3: CASSWGQGSRANTEAFF
DNA: TGTGCCAGCAGCTGGGGACAGGGTTCCAGGGCGAACACTGAAGCTTTCTTT

length: 13
J: TRBJ2-5
D: -
V: TRBV20-1
size: -
CDR3: CSARRGVQETQYF
DNA: TGCAGTGCTAGAAGGGGCGTTCAAGAGACCCAGTACTTC

length: 14
J: TRBJ2-7
D: -
V: TRBV11-3
size: many
CDR3: CASTLAGMAYEQYF
DNA: TGTGCCAGCACCCTTGCGGGGATGGCCTACGAGCAGTACTTC

length: 14
J: TRBJ1-5
D: -
V: TRBV30
size: many
CDR3: CAWSVLHHNQPQHF
DNA: TGTGCCTGGAGTGTATTACACCACAATCAGCCCCAGCATTTT

length: 16
J: TRBJ1-1
D: -
V: TRBV11-3
size: -
CDR3: CASSFQGQGMNTEAFF
DNA: TGTGCCAGCAGCTTTCAGGGGCAAGGAATGAACACTGAAGCTTTCTTT

length: 14
J: TRBJ2-7
D: -
V: TRBV18
size: once
CDR3: CASSPRDGFYEQYF
DNA: TGTGCCAGCTCACCCCGGGACGGATTCTACGAGCAGTACTTC

length: 14
J: TRBJ1-1
D: TRBD1
V: TRBV18
size: -
CDR3: CASSTDREVTEAFF
DNA: TGTGCCAGCTCAACAGACAGGGAGGTCACTGAAGCTTTCTTT

length: 12
J: TRBJ2-5
D: -
V: TRBV20-1
size: -
CDR3: CSARGDPETQYF
DNA: TGCAGTGCTAGGGGGGACCCCGAGACCCAGTACTTC

length: 15
J: TRBJ2-2
D: TRBD2
V: TRBV30
size: -
CDR3: CAWSLAGGSTGELFF
DNA: TGTGCCTGGAGTTTAGCGGGAGGGAGCACCGGGGAGCTGTTTTTT

length: 16
J: TRBJ2-1
D: -
V: TRBV20-1
size: many
CDR3: CSARGGTGDSYNEQFF
DNA: TGCAGTGCTAGAGGAGGAACAGGAGACTCCTACAATGAGCAGTTCTTC

length: 13
J: TRBJ1-1
D: -
V: TRBV7-3
size: many
CDR3: CASSLISGAEAFF
DNA: TGTGCCAGCAGCTTAATTTCAGGCGCTGAAGCTTTCTTT

length: 13
J: TRBJ2-3
D: -
V: TRBV30
size: -
CDR3: CASAVPGTDTQYF
DNA: TGTGCCTCAGCGGTACCCGGCACAGATACGCAGTATTTT

length: 16
J: TRBJ2-3
D: -
V: TRBV24-1
size: -
CDR3: CATSDLGAASTDTQYF
DNA: TGTGCCACCAGTGATTTGGGGGCTGCTAGCACAGATACGCAGTATTTT

length: 15
J: TRBJ1-2
D: TRBD1
V: TRBV7-6
size: many
CDR3: CASSGTGGLLAGYTF
DNA: TGTGCCAGCAGCGGGACAGGGGGCCTTCTTGCTGGCTACACCTTC

length: 15
J: TRBJ2-3
D: TRBD2
V: TRBV29-1
size: few
CDR3: CSVDTSGSITDTQYF
DNA: TGCAGCGTTGATACTAGCGGGAGCATTACAGATACGCAGTATTTT

length: 14
J: TRBJ2-1
D: -
V: TRBV28
size: many
CDR3: CASSTRFIRNEQFF
DNA: TGTGCCAGCAGTACTAGGTTTATTCGCAATGAGCAGTTCTTC

length: 13
J: TRBJ2-2
D: -
V: TRBV7-9
size: many
CDR3: CASDGWYTGELFF
DNA: TGTGCCAGCGACGGGTGGTACACCGGGGAGCTGTTTTTT

length: 16
J: TRBJ2-3
D: TRBD2
V: TRBV12-3/TRBV12-4
size: few
CDR3: CASTSLAGGYTDTQYF
DNA: TGTGCCAGCACTTCGCTAGCGGGAGGCTACACAGATACGCAGTATTTT

length: 12
J: TRBJ2-5
D: -
V: TRBV11-2
size: many
CDR3: CASSLVMGGEYF
DNA: TGTGCCAGCAGCTTAGTTATGGGGGGCGAGTACTTC

length: 15
J: TRBJ1-2
D: TRBD1
V: TRBV7-2
size: few
CDR3: CASGSGTGGGYGYTF
DNA: TGTGCCAGCGGCTCGGGGACAGGGGGGGGCTATGGCTACACCTTC

length: 15
J: TRBJ1-4
D: -
V: TRBV3-1
size: -
CDR3: CASSQNAATNEKLFF
DNA: TGTGCCAGCAGCCAAAATGCAGCAACTAATGAAAAACTGTTTTTT

length: 15
J: TRBJ2-1
D: -
V: TRBV3-1
size: -
CDR3: CASSQEWSSNNEQFF
DNA: TGTGCCAGCAGCCAAGAGTGGAGTTCCAACAATGAGCAGTTCTTC

length: 16
J: TRBJ2-1
D: TRBD2
V: TRBV7-3
size: -
CDR3: CASSQAAGGLYNEQFF
DNA: TGCGCCAGCAGCCAAGCGGCGGGGGGCCTTTACAATGAGCAGTTCTTC

length: 15
J: TRBJ1-3
D: -
V: TRBV20-1
size: few
CDR3: CSADGDTRSGNTIYF
DNA: TGCAGTGCTGACGGGGACACTCGCTCTGGAAACACCATATATTTT

length: 15
J: TRBJ1-1
D: -
V: TRBV3-1
size: many
CDR3: CASSHTGRGGTEAFF
DNA: TGTGCCAGCAGCCACACCGGACGGGGGGGCACTGAAGCTTTCTTT

length: 13
J: TRBJ2-7
D: TRBD2
V: TRBV11-3
size: few
CDR3: CASSLGEGREQYF
DNA: TGTGCCAGCAGCTTGGGGGAGGGCCGCGAGCAGTACTTC

length: 13
J: TRBJ2-5
D: -
V: TRBV7-2
size: many
CDR3: CASSLVGKETQYF
DNA: TGTGCCAGCAGCTTAGTAGGGAAAGAGACCCAGTACTTC

length: 14
J: TRBJ1-4
D: -
V: TRBV7-2
size: few
CDR3: CASSFREEGEKLFF
DNA: TGTGCCAGCAGCTTCCGGGAGGAGGGTGAAAAACTGTTTTTT

length: 13
J: TRBJ1-1
D: -
V: TRBV6-1
size: many
CDR3: CASSLGTSAEAFF
DNA: TGTGCCAGCAGTTTAGGGACAAGCGCTGAAGCTTTCTTT

length: 14
J: TRBJ2-7
D: -
V: TRBV11-2
size: many
CDR3: CASSLDGGSYEQYF
DNA: TGTGCCAGCAGCCTTGATGGGGGGTCCTACGAGCAGTACTTC

length: 17
J: TRBJ1-1
D: -
V: TRBV28
size: many
CDR3: CARASYRVSGALTGAFF
DNA: TGTGCCAGGGCTAGCTACAGGGTTTCGGGGGCCCTGACAGGAGCTTTCTTT

length: 16
J: TRBJ2-2
D: TRBD1
V: TRBV6-5
size: -
CDR3: CASSYSTTGVTGELFF
DNA: TGTGCCAGCAGTTACTCAACGACAGGGGTTACCGGGGAGCTGTTTTTT

length: 15
J: TRBJ2-1
D: -
V: TRBV20-1
size: -
CDR3: CSAGPVVDSYNEQFF
DNA: TGCAGTGCTGGGCCAGTGGTCGACTCCTACAATGAGCAGTTCTTC

length: 13
J: TRBJ1-3
D: -
V: TRBV10-2
size: few
CDR3: CASSVGAGNTIYF
DNA: TGCGCCAGCAGTGTCGGGGCTGGAAACACCATATATTTT

length: 17
J: TRBJ2-1
D: TRBD1
V: TRBV11-2
size: many
CDR3: CASSYPMTGTSYNEQFF
DNA: TGTGCCAGCAGCTACCCCATGACAGGGACATCCTACAATGAGCAGTTCTTC

length: 15
J: TRBJ2-2
D: -
V: TRBV12-3/TRBV12-4
size: many
CDR3: CASSLRVVNTGELFF
DNA: TGTGCCAGCAGTCTCAGGGTAGTAAACACCGGGGAGCTGTTTTTT

length: 17
J: TRBJ2-1
D: -
V: TRBV5-6
size: -
CDR3: CASSSGWGRSPRDEQFF
DNA: TGTGCCAGCAGCTCCGGGTGGGGGAGGAGCCCCCGCGATGAGCAGTTCTTC

length: 14
J: TRBJ2-1
D: -
V: TRBV6-1
size: many
CDR3: CASRTDSTYNEQFF
DNA: TGTGCCAGCAGGACGGACAGCACCTACAATGAGCAGTTCTTC

length: 15
J: TRBJ2-5
D: TRBD1
V: TRBV5-6
size: many
CDR3: CASSPSDRGGVTQYF
DNA: TGTGCCAGCAGCCCCAGCGACAGGGGAGGTGTGACCCAGTACTTC

length: 18
J: TRBJ1-6
D: TRBD1
V: TRBV28
size: many
CDR3: CASSLWVGQGVDNSPLHF
DNA: TGTGCCAGCAGTTTATGGGTGGGGCAGGGGGTAGATAATTCACCCCTCCACTTT

length: 16
J: TRBJ2-3
D: TRBD1
V: TRBV5-1
size: many
CDR3: CASSPGQGAGTDTQYF
DNA: TGCGCCAGCAGCCCTGGACAGGGGGCGGGCACAGATACGCAGTATTTT

length: 14
J: TRBJ1-1
D: TRBD1
V: TRBV5-1
size: many
CDR3: CASSRRTGDTEAFF
DNA: TGCGCCAGCAGCCGCCGGACAGGGGACACTGAAGCTTTCTTT

length: 15
J: TRBJ1-5
D: TRBD1
V: TRBV2
size: many
CDR3: CASSQDGTGYQPQHF
DNA: TGTGCCAGCAGTCAGGATGGGACAGGGTATCAGCCCCAGCATTTT

length: 15
J: TRBJ1-1
D: -
V: TRBV9
size: many
CDR3: CASRRVQGLGTEAFF
DNA: TGTGCCAGCAGGAGGGTACAGGGATTGGGGACTGAAGCTTTCTTT

length: 16
J: TRBJ2-1
D: -
V: TRBV18
size: many
CDR3: CASSIYVGDGNNEQFF
DNA: TGTGCCAGCTCAATTTACGTGGGAGATGGGAACAATGAGCAGTTCTTC